This T cell receptor (beta chain) was sequenced in a study of control samples from healthy donors and cancer patients. Clones were read by immunoSEQ multiplex PCR, and TCRdb kept only the in-frame ones, dropping some. The table lists tens of thousands of clones, approximately 94% of them singletons. The V segment lost 10 bases and the J segment 7 bases; nucleotides outside the gene matches: 12. CDR1 and CDR2 from the germline V gene are MDHEN and SYDVKM. The CDR3 extends over 15 amino acids. Specimen: blood. V is TRBV28 and J is TRBJ2-2; 10 nucleotides align to TRBD2. The receptor was isolated from a woman younger than 30 in good health. The CDR3 protein is CANTGTSDGGGELFF. CDR3 DNA sequence: TGTGCCAATACCGGGACTAGCGACGGGGGCGGGGAGCTGTTTTTT.